The rows below give T cell receptor beta chains drawn from one sample of a study of PD-1 blockade in classical Hodgkin lymphoma. Assay: immunoSEQ multiplex PCR; the TCRdb copy retains only in-frame clones and omits some. Of about 15,000 clones in the sample, approximately 62% were seen once. The material sequenced was peripheral blood mononuclear cells (PBMCs), taken before the fourth cycle of nivolumab. Receptors were obtained from a human donor with classical Hodgkin lymphoma. Each CDR3 is given with its conserved first and last residue. The order of the fields is J gene, clone size, V gene, D gene, CDR3 DNA, CDR3 protein. A D gene is named only where the DNA matches it firmly. Size is stated for part of the rows, as once, few or many counts, or as a class when the clone is expanded.

J gene: TRBJ2-2
clone size: -
V gene: TRBV27
D gene: -
CDR3 DNA: TGTGCCAGCAAGAACAGGGTGGGCGGGGAGCTGTTTTTT
CDR3 protein: CASKNRVGGELFF

J gene: TRBJ2-7
clone size: once
V gene: TRBV11-3
D gene: -
CDR3 DNA: TGTGCCAGCAGCCTAGGCGAGACCTACGAGCAGTACTTC
CDR3 protein: CASSLGETYEQYF

J gene: TRBJ1-2
clone size: -
V gene: TRBV9
D gene: TRBD1
CDR3 DNA: TGTGCCAGCAGCGTAGGAGGGGGCGGCTATGGCTACACCTTC
CDR3 protein: CASSVGGGGYGYTF

J gene: TRBJ2-7
clone size: -
V gene: TRBV6-1
D gene: -
CDR3 DNA: TGTGCCAGCAGTCAACAGGGTTCTCGCGAGCAGTACTTC
CDR3 protein: CASSQQGSREQYF

J gene: TRBJ2-7
clone size: -
V gene: TRBV28
D gene: -
CDR3 DNA: TGTGCCAGCAGTCACCTCCGGGGAGCGGATCCCTACGAGCAGTACTTC
CDR3 protein: CASSHLRGADPYEQYF

J gene: TRBJ1-2
clone size: -
V gene: TRBV28
D gene: TRBD1
CDR3 DNA: TGTGCCAGCAGTTTAGGGACAGGGAGAGGTGGCTACACCTTC
CDR3 protein: CASSLGTGRGGYTF

J gene: TRBJ2-1
clone size: -
V gene: TRBV19
D gene: TRBD1
CDR3 DNA: TGTGCCAGTAGTATTCCGGGACAGACCAACAATGAGCAGTTCTTC
CDR3 protein: CASSIPGQTNNEQFF

J gene: TRBJ2-5
clone size: -
V gene: TRBV10-3
D gene: TRBD2
CDR3 DNA: TGTGCCATCAGGCCGGGACTAGCGGGAGCAGGGGAGACCCAGTACTTC
CDR3 protein: CAIRPGLAGAGETQYF

J gene: TRBJ1-2
clone size: -
V gene: TRBV5-5
D gene: -
CDR3 DNA: TGTGCCAGCAGCCCAAAGGCCCTTCCTAACTATGGCTACACCTTC
CDR3 protein: CASSPKALPNYGYTF

J gene: TRBJ2-5
clone size: once
V gene: TRBV28
D gene: TRBD1
CDR3 DNA: TGTGCCAGCAGCCTCGGGTGGACAGGGTTGATGGAATCCGGGGAGACCCAGTACTTC
CDR3 protein: CASSLGWTGLMESGETQYF

J gene: TRBJ1-2
clone size: -
V gene: TRBV4-1
D gene: -
CDR3 DNA: TGCGCCAGCAGCCAGGGTTGGACCGGGCCCTATTATGGCTACACCTTC
CDR3 protein: CASSQGWTGPYYGYTF

J gene: TRBJ2-7
clone size: -
V gene: TRBV27
D gene: -
CDR3 DNA: TGTGCCAGCAGTTCCAAGTTGGGTTACGAGCAGTACTTC
CDR3 protein: CASSSKLGYEQYF

J gene: TRBJ2-7
clone size: -
V gene: TRBV27
D gene: -
CDR3 DNA: TGTGCCAGCAGTTTCCAGGCAGGGCATGCGGTCGAGCAGTACTTC
CDR3 protein: CASSFQAGHAVEQYF

J gene: TRBJ2-5
clone size: -
V gene: TRBV7-9
D gene: TRBD1
CDR3 DNA: TGTGCCAGCAGCTTAGTGCCGGGACAGGTACGAGAGACCCAGTACTTC
CDR3 protein: CASSLVPGQVRETQYF

J gene: TRBJ2-6
clone size: -
V gene: TRBV11-2
D gene: TRBD1
CDR3 DNA: TGTGCCAGCAGCCCAGGACAGGGGATGGACTCTGGGGCCAACGTCCTGACTTTC
CDR3 protein: CASSPGQGMDSGANVLTF

J gene: TRBJ1-2
clone size: once
V gene: TRBV7-2
D gene: -
CDR3 DNA: TGTGCCAGCAGCATACAGGGCTATGGCTACACCTTC
CDR3 protein: CASSIQGYGYTF

J gene: TRBJ2-5
clone size: -
V gene: TRBV28
D gene: TRBD1
CDR3 DNA: TGTGCCAGCAGTGCGCACACAGGGGACGGAGAGACCCAGTACTTC
CDR3 protein: CASSAHTGDGETQYF

J gene: TRBJ2-1
clone size: few
V gene: TRBV5-6
D gene: TRBD2
CDR3 DNA: TGTGCCAGCAGATCGGGAGGCCCCTACAATGAGCAGTTCTTC
CDR3 protein: CASRSGGPYNEQFF

J gene: TRBJ2-1
clone size: few
V gene: TRBV19
D gene: TRBD2
CDR3 DNA: TGTGCCAGTAGTATTTCACTAGCGGGAGCCAATGAGCAGTTCTTC
CDR3 protein: CASSISLAGANEQFF

J gene: TRBJ2-2
clone size: -
V gene: TRBV6-6
D gene: -
CDR3 DNA: TGTGCCAGCAGTTATCTAAACACCGGGGAGCTGTTTTTT
CDR3 protein: CASSYLNTGELFF

J gene: TRBJ2-2
clone size: -
V gene: TRBV19
D gene: -
CDR3 DNA: TGTGCCAGTAGTATGGGAGTATTAGCCTCGAACACCGGGGAGCTGTTTTTT
CDR3 protein: CASSMGVLASNTGELFF

J gene: TRBJ2-2
clone size: -
V gene: TRBV5-1
D gene: TRBD1
CDR3 DNA: TGCGCCAGCAGCTTCTCCGGGACAGGGACGACCGGGGAGCTGTTTTTT
CDR3 protein: CASSFSGTGTTGELFF

J gene: TRBJ2-1
clone size: once
V gene: TRBV27
D gene: -
CDR3 DNA: TGTGCCAGCGGCCCAAGCTCCTACAATGAGCAGTTCTTC
CDR3 protein: CASGPSSYNEQFF

J gene: TRBJ2-1
clone size: -
V gene: TRBV28
D gene: -
CDR3 DNA: TGTGCCAGCAGTTTATCCCCCAGAATAAGTTCGGTGGAGGCGTTCTTC
CDR3 protein: CASSLSPRISSVEAFF

J gene: TRBJ1-5
clone size: -
V gene: TRBV29-1
D gene: -
CDR3 DNA: TGCCTGCGGGGCAGGGAGGGCAATCAGCCCCAGCATTTT
CDR3 protein: CLRGREGNQPQHF

J gene: TRBJ2-5
clone size: -
V gene: TRBV5-1
D gene: -
CDR3 DNA: TGCGCCAGCAGCTTGGCGCGGGATCCAAAAGAGACCCAGTACTTC
CDR3 protein: CASSLARDPKETQYF

J gene: TRBJ1-1
clone size: -
V gene: TRBV29-1
D gene: TRBD1
CDR3 DNA: TGCAGCGTCCCCGGGACAGGGATAAGAGAGGCTTTCTTT
CDR3 protein: CSVPGTGIREAFF

J gene: TRBJ1-1
clone size: -
V gene: TRBV28
D gene: -
CDR3 DNA: TGTGCCAGCAGTTTAAGGGCTGGGCAGCGCACTGAAGCTTTCTTT
CDR3 protein: CASSLRAGQRTEAFF

J gene: TRBJ2-3
clone size: -
V gene: TRBV21-1
D gene: -
CDR3 DNA: TGTGCCAGCAGCAAAGAGGTGCGTAGCTGCACAGATACGCAGTATTTT
CDR3 protein: CASSKEVRSCTDTQYF

J gene: TRBJ1-6
clone size: -
V gene: TRBV11-2
D gene: -
CDR3 DNA: TGTGCCAGCAGCCAGGGTGGGGTCTATAATTCACCCCTCCACTTT
CDR3 protein: CASSQGGVYNSPLHF

J gene: TRBJ2-7
clone size: -
V gene: TRBV28
D gene: TRBD2
CDR3 DNA: TGTGCCAGCAGTTTACTAGCGGGAGAATACGAGCAGTACTTC
CDR3 protein: CASSLLAGEYEQYF

J gene: TRBJ1-5
clone size: -
V gene: TRBV6-1
D gene: -
CDR3 DNA: TGTGCCAGCAGTGAAACAAAGAGCAATCAGCCCCAGCATTTT
CDR3 protein: CASSETKSNQPQHF

J gene: TRBJ2-7
clone size: -
V gene: TRBV6-6
D gene: TRBD2
CDR3 DNA: TGTGCCAGCAGTACAAGCGGGAGGAATTACGAGCAGTACTTC
CDR3 protein: CASSTSGRNYEQYF

J gene: TRBJ1-2
clone size: -
V gene: TRBV7-9
D gene: -
CDR3 DNA: TGTGCCAGCAGCTTAGAAAGCAGATCCTATGGCTACACCTTC
CDR3 protein: CASSLESRSYGYTF

J gene: TRBJ2-1
clone size: -
V gene: TRBV7-2
D gene: TRBD2
CDR3 DNA: TGTGCCAGCAGAACCGGGACTAGCGGGAGTGGGCAGTTCTTC
CDR3 protein: CASRTGTSGSGQFF

J gene: TRBJ2-2
clone size: -
V gene: TRBV6-1
D gene: -
CDR3 DNA: TGTGCCAGCACCCCCCCCACAGGGCGGGCCGGGGAGCTGTTTTTT
CDR3 protein: CASTPPTGRAGELFF

J gene: TRBJ2-3
clone size: -
V gene: TRBV18
D gene: -
CDR3 DNA: TGTGCCAGCTCACAAACAGGGTCGGATACGCAGTATTTT
CDR3 protein: CASSQTGSDTQYF

J gene: TRBJ2-1
clone size: -
V gene: TRBV7-9
D gene: TRBD2
CDR3 DNA: TGTGCCAGCAGCTTAGGTCCAGCGGGAGATGAGGAGCAGTTCTTC
CDR3 protein: CASSLGPAGDEEQFF

J gene: TRBJ2-7
clone size: -
V gene: TRBV5-1
D gene: -
CDR3 DNA: TGCGCCAGCAGCCCGGGGGCCGGGAGAGCCTACGAGCAGTACTTC
CDR3 protein: CASSPGAGRAYEQYF

J gene: TRBJ2-1
clone size: -
V gene: TRBV5-1
D gene: TRBD1
CDR3 DNA: TGCGCCAGCAGCTTGGGACAGGGGGCTTACAATGAGCAGTTCTTC
CDR3 protein: CASSLGQGAYNEQFF

J gene: TRBJ2-7
clone size: -
V gene: TRBV10-3
D gene: TRBD1
CDR3 DNA: TGTGCCATCAGTGAGTCGGGACAGTCACACGAGCAGTACTTC
CDR3 protein: CAISESGQSHEQYF

J gene: TRBJ2-1
clone size: -
V gene: TRBV29-1
D gene: -
CDR3 DNA: TGCAGCGTTTCAATACTCAGGGGCAATGAGCAGTTCTTC
CDR3 protein: CSVSILRGNEQFF

J gene: TRBJ2-1
clone size: -
V gene: TRBV29-1
D gene: -
CDR3 DNA: TGCAGCGTTGATATGGGTCCGGGTGAGCAGTTCTTC
CDR3 protein: CSVDMGPGEQFF

J gene: TRBJ1-2
clone size: once
V gene: TRBV6-1
D gene: -
CDR3 DNA: TGTGCCAGCAGTGAAGGCCGGGGCGCTGGCTACACCTTC
CDR3 protein: CASSEGRGAGYTF

J gene: TRBJ2-3
clone size: -
V gene: TRBV2
D gene: TRBD2
CDR3 DNA: TGTGCCAGCAGTGACAATAGCGGGAGAACAGATACGCAGTATTTT
CDR3 protein: CASSDNSGRTDTQYF

J gene: TRBJ2-1
clone size: -
V gene: TRBV7-9
D gene: TRBD1
CDR3 DNA: TGTGCCAGCAGCTCGCCAGGGGGCGGAACGACGGGTGAGCAGTTCTTC
CDR3 protein: CASSSPGGGTTGEQFF

J gene: TRBJ2-3
clone size: -
V gene: TRBV5-1
D gene: -
CDR3 DNA: TGCGCCAGCAGCTTTTGGGGGCGAGATACGCAGTATTTT
CDR3 protein: CASSFWGRDTQYF

J gene: TRBJ2-2
clone size: -
V gene: TRBV2
D gene: TRBD1
CDR3 DNA: TGTGCCAGCAGGGACAGGGGCACCGGGGAGCTGTTTTTT
CDR3 protein: CASRDRGTGELFF

J gene: TRBJ2-7
clone size: once
V gene: TRBV5-1
D gene: TRBD2
CDR3 DNA: TGCGCCAGCAGCGCCATGCTAGCGGGAGGAAACTACGAGCAGTACTTC
CDR3 protein: CASSAMLAGGNYEQYF

J gene: TRBJ1-2
clone size: few
V gene: TRBV4-1
D gene: -
CDR3 DNA: TGCGCCAGCAGCCAAGAGGACCGCCTCGCTAACTATGGCTACACCTTC
CDR3 protein: CASSQEDRLANYGYTF

J gene: TRBJ2-2
clone size: -
V gene: TRBV11-3
D gene: -
CDR3 DNA: TGTGCCAGCGCCACAGGGATCACCGGGGAGCTGTTTTTT
CDR3 protein: CASATGITGELFF

J gene: TRBJ1-4
clone size: -
V gene: TRBV7-8
D gene: -
CDR3 DNA: TGTGCCAGCAGCTACCTGCTTAGTGGCAGGTCAACTAATGAAAAACTGTTTTTT
CDR3 protein: CASSYLLSGRSTNEKLFF

J gene: TRBJ2-3
clone size: -
V gene: TRBV7-3
D gene: -
CDR3 DNA: TGTGCCAGCAGCTTCTCCGGGACTACAGATACGCAGTATTTT
CDR3 protein: CASSFSGTTDTQYF

J gene: TRBJ2-1
clone size: few
V gene: TRBV7-6
D gene: TRBD2
CDR3 DNA: TGTGCCAGCAGCTTAGCGCCGCTAGCGGCCTACAATGAGCAGTTCTTC
CDR3 protein: CASSLAPLAAYNEQFF

J gene: TRBJ2-7
clone size: -
V gene: TRBV7-2
D gene: -
CDR3 DNA: TGTGCCAGCAGCTTCCAGGGGCGGGGTGAGCAGTACTTC
CDR3 protein: CASSFQGRGEQYF

J gene: TRBJ2-7
clone size: -
V gene: TRBV27
D gene: -
CDR3 DNA: TGTGCCGTCGGGGAGACAGCGACCTACGAGCAGTACTTC
CDR3 protein: CAVGETATYEQYF

J gene: TRBJ1-1
clone size: once
V gene: TRBV6-6
D gene: -
CDR3 DNA: TGTGCCAGCAAAGTGAGGGAATTCCCTTCCACTGAAGCTTTCTTT
CDR3 protein: CASKVREFPSTEAFF

J gene: TRBJ2-7
clone size: -
V gene: TRBV19
D gene: TRBD2
CDR3 DNA: TGTGCCAGTAGTCCCACGCTAGCGGCGGGCGAGCAGTACTTC
CDR3 protein: CASSPTLAAGEQYF